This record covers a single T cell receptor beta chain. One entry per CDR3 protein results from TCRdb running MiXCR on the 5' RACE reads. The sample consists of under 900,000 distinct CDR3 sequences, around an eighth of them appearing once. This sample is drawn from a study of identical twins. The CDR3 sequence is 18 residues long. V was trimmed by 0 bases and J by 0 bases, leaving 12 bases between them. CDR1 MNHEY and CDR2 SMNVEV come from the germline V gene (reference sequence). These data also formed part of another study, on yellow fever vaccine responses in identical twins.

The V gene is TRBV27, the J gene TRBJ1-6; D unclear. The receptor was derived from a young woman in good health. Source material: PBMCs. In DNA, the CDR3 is TGTGCCAGCAGTTTATCGAAGGGCAGCAGCTCCTATAATTCACCCCTCCACTTT. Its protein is CASSLSKGSSSYNSPLHF.